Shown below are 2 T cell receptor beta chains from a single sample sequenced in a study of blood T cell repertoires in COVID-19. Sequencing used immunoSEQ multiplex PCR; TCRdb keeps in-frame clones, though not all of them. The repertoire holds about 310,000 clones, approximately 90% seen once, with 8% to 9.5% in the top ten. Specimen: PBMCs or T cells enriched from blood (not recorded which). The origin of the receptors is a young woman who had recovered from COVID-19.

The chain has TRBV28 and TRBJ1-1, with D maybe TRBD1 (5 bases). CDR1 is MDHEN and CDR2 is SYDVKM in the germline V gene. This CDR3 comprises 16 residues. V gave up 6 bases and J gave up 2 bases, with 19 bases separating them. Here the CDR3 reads CASSPMEGKSNTEAFF. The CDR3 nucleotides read TGTGCCAGCAGCCCCATGGAGGGGAAAAGTAACACTGAAGCTTTCTTT.

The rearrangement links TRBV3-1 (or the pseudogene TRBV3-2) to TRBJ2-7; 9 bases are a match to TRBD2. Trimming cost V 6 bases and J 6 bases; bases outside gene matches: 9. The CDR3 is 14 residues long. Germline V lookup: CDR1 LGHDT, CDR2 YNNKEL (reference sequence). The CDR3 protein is CASSFSGSSTEQYF. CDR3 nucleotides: TGTGCCAGCAGTTTTAGCGGGAGTTCAACCGAGCAGTACTTC.